This T cell receptor beta chain appears in the sequencing data of a study of T-cell reconstitution after alpha-beta-depleted transplantation in children. Study observations and caveats: About two months after transplant, alpha-beta T cells reportedly came from several hundred expanded graft clones. Newly produced T cells mostly provided counts and TCRbeta diversity after one year, as hyperexpanded clones declined.

For TCRbeta, the library was prepared with unique molecular identifiers. TCRdb passed the PCR reads through MiXCR, listing each CDR3 protein once. The top ten clones hold 13% to 15% of a sample with around 600,000 distinct CDR3 sequences, approximately 22% of them seen once. The CDR3 is 14 residues long. Germline-derived CDR1 and CDR2 are MNHNS and SASEGT. Germline trimming cut 5 bases from V and 3 bases from J; bases unmatched to any gene: 7. A few counts support this clonotype. Its antigen is undetermined. This specimen was PBMCs, mostly from graft donor cells, taken 360 days after TCRalphabeta/CD19-depleted stem cell transplant. The V call is TRBV6-1, the J call TRBJ2-7; 7 nucleotides line up with TRBD1. The source of this sequence is a boy less than two years old who had a stem cell transplant for acute myeloid leukemia, so the T cells may come from the graft donor. CDR3: CASSPTGAFYEQYF. The CDR3 DNA sequence: TGTGCCAGCAGTCCAACAGGGGCCTTCTACGAGCAGTACTTC.